This TCR beta chain came from a study of blood T cell repertoires in COVID-19. Study-level information: Acute and convalescent COVID-19 specimens originated in the United States, Italy and Spain. From T cells, B-cell-depleted T cells, or PBMCs came the material, which was cDNA or gDNA.

Per germline, CDR1 MNHEY and CDR2 SMNVEV (reference sequence). With 1 base removed from V and 0 bases from J, the gap between germline ends came to 12 bases. The CDR3 runs 16 residues. As handled by the study authors: The assay estimated nucleated cells by amplifying reference gene primers. TCRdb's table, derived via immunoSEQ multiplex PCR, lists solely in-frame clones and lacks some. Clone size and V and J calls were adopted from that table, with D and trimming inferred from the DNA. The sample has approximately 16,000 clones, more than 75% seen once; the top ten hold less than 15%. The specimen sequenced was peripheral blood. The chain has TRBV27 and TRBJ2-5, with D possibly being TRBD1 (5 bases). This sequence originates from a human donor in a cohort sampled during active COVID-19. The CDR3: CASSLWAGQNQETQYF. DNA of the CDR3: TGTGCCAGCAGTTTATGGGCAGGGCAAAACCAAGAGACCCAGTACTTC.